The clone carrying this T cell receptor beta chain came up a few times. The target antigen is unknown. The data are from a study of response to subunit inactivated influenza vaccine. TCRdb called the RT-PCR reads again in MiXCR, with one record for every CDR3 protein. The data hold a few hundred thousand distinct CDR3 sequences, with about 10% observed a single time. Findings and limits, study-wide: New T cells are recruited in small numbers by each seasonal influenza vaccination, according to the authors' suggestion.

Germline V gene sequence: CDR1 LGHDT, CDR2 YNNKEL (reference sequence). V gave up 3 bases and J gave up 5 bases; unmatched junction bases: 12. This CDR3 has 16 residues. The specimen was PBMCs from blood, collected more than 35 days after vaccination. This clonotype was obtained from a man in his fifties or sixties who received an inactivated influenza vaccine. The chain uses TRBV3-1 and TRBJ2-7; TRBD2 matches 8 bases. The CDR3 loop reads CASSQSSWRGDHEQYF. CDR3 DNA: TGTGCCAGCAGCCAGTCCAGCTGGCGGGGGGACCACGAGCAGTACTTC.